This T cell receptor (beta chain) appears in the sequencing data of a study of T cell responses to AZD1222 COVID-19 vaccine. About the study: Whether given at about 4 or about 12 weeks, second doses were pooled.

TCRdb keeps only in-frame clones here, not all; method: immunoSEQ multiplex PCR. Counted here are around 120,000 clones, about 90% occurring once; the ten biggest clones make up 4% to 4.5%. Study findings and constraints: Two AZD1222 doses significantly raised spike-specific TCR breadth and depth over controls.

This clone was detected only a few times. Its specificity is unknown. Trimming removed 4 bases at V and 4 bases at J, with 7 bases between. CDR3 length equals 12 residues. Per the germline V gene, CDR1 is SNHLY and CDR2 is FYNNEI. Material: peripheral blood, obtained on day 0 of AZD1222 vaccination. V is TRBV2 and J is TRBJ1-2; D is undetermined. The origin of this receptor is an adult in good health. The CDR3 DNA reads as TGTGCCAGCAGTGGGAACCGCTATGGCTACACCTTC. Amino acid sequence: CASSGNRYGYTF.